These 3 T cell receptor beta chains share one sample of origin, sequenced in a study of human T cells and chemical hapten exposure. Time point meaning: pre-sensitization, week 0. Treatment noted: therapeutic diphenylcyclopropenone sensitization with weekly scalp DPC. TCRdb called the RACE reads again in MiXCR, with one record for every CDR3 protein. The sample records around 350,000 distinct CDR3 sequences, about 5% being singletons. The sequenced sample was whole blood, obtained in connection with sensitization to the hapten diphenylcyclopropenone (DPC). These TCRs come from a woman aged 18 to 35 with alopecia areata. Some clones in this sample may be carry-over from other donors' samples.

This clonotype was seen many times. The chain employs TRBV4-2 and TRBJ2-3; D remains ambiguous. Between the trimmed V and J ends, which lost 0 bases and 2 bases, there was a span of 9 bases. The V gene's germline CDR1 is LGHNA and CDR2 YNFKEQ. The CDR3 totals 15 residues. CDR3 in DNA: TGTGCCAGCAGCCAAGAAAGGCTCCTCACAGATACGCAGTATTTT. Translation: CASSQERLLTDTQYF.

V usage is TRBV12-3 or TRBV12-4 and J usage is TRBJ1-6, with 10 nucleotides matching TRBD1. Trimming took 2 bases from V and 16 from J; bases not matched to a gene: 5. The CDR3 is made up of 13 amino acids. In nucleotides, the CDR3 is TGTGCCAGCAGTTTACGACAGGGGGCCTTACTCCACTTT. This codes for CASSLRQGALLHF.

This clonotype occurred many times. The rearrangement links TRBV12-3 or TRBV12-4 to TRBJ2-6, with D hard to call. CDR3 size: 15 residues. Trimming removed 5 bases from V and 0 bases from J, with 8 bases in between. The CDR3: CASSRLNSGANVLTF. As DNA, the CDR3 is TGTGCCAGCAGTCGACTGAACTCTGGGGCCAACGTCCTGACTTTC.